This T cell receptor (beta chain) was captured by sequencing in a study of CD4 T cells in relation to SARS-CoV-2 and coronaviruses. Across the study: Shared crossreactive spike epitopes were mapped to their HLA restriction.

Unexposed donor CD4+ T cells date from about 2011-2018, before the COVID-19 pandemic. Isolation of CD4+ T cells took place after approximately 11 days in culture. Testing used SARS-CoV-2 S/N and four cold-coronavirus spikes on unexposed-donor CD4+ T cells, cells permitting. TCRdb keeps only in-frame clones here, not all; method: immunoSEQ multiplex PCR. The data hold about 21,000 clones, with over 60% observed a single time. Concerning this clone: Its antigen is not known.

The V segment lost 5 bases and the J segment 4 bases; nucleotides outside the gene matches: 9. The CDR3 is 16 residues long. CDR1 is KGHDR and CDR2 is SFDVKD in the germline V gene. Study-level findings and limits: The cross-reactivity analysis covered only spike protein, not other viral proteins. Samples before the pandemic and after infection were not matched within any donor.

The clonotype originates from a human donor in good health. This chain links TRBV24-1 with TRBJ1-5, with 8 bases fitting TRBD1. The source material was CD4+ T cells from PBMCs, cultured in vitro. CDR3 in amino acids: CATSGAGGAGNQPQHF. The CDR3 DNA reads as TGTGCCACCAGTGGGGCAGGGGGCGCGGGGAATCAGCCCCAGCATTTT.